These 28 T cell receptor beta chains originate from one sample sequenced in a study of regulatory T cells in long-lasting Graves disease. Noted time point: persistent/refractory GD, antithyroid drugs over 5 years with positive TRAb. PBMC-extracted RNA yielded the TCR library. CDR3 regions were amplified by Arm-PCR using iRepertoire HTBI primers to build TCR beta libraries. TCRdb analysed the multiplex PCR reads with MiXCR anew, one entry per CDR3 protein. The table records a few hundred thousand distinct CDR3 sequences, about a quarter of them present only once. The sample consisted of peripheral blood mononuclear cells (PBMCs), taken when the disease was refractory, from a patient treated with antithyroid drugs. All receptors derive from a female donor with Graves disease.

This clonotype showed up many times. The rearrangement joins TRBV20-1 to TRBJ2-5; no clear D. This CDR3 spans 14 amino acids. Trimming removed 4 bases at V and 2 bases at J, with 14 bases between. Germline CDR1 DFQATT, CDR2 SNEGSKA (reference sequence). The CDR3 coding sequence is TGCAGTGCTACAAAGAGATCCAGGCAAGAGACCCAGTACTTC. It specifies CSATKRSRQETQYF.

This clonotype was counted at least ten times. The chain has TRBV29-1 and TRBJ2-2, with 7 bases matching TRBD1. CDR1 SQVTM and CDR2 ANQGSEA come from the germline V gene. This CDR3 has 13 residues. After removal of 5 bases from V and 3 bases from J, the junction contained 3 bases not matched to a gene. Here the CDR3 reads CSVRTGDTGELFF. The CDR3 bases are TGCAGCGTTCGGACAGGAGACACCGGGGAGCTGTTTTTT.

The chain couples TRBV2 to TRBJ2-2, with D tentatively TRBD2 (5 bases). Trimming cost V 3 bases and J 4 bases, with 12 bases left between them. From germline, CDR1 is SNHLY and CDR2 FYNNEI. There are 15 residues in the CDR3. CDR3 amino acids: CASSESMGSTGELFF. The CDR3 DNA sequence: TGTGCCAGCAGTGAGAGTATGGGGAGCACCGGGGAGCTGTTTTTT.

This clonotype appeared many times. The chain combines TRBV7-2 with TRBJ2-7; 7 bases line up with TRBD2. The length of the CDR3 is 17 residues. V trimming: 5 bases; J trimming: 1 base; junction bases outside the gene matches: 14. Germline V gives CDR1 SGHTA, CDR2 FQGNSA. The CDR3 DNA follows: TGTGCCAGCAGCCTTAATCCCAGAGGACTAGGGTCCTACGAGCAGTACTTC. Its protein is CASSLNPRGLGSYEQYF.

CDR3: CAISELAGGPSGTDTQYF. CDR3 in DNA: TGTGCCATCAGTGAGCTAGCGGGAGGGCCAAGTGGCACAGATACGCAGTATTTT. This chain connects TRBV10-3 to TRBJ2-3; 12 bases fit TRBD2. Germline assignment: CDR1 ENHRY and CDR2 SYGVKD. J lost 1 base, V lost 2 bases, and 7 bases had no gene match. CDR3 length equals 18 residues.

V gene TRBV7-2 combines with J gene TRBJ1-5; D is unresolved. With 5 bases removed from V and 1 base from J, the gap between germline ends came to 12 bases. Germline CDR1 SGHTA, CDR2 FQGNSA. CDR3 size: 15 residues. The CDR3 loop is CASSTRVGSNQPQHF. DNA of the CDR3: TGTGCCAGCAGCACCCGGGTTGGGAGCAATCAGCCCCAGCATTTT.

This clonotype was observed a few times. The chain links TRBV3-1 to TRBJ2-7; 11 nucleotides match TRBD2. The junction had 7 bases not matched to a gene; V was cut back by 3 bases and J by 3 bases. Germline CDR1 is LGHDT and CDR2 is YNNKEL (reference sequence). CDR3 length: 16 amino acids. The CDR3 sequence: CASSQDRTSGLYEQYF. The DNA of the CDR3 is TGTGCCAGCAGCCAGGACAGGACTAGCGGGCTCTACGAGCAGTACTTC.

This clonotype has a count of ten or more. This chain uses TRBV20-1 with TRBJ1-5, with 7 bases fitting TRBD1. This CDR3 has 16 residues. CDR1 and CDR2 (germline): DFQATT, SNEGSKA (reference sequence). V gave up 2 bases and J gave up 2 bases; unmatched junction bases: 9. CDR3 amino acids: CSARSPRGGGNQPQHF. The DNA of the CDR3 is TGCAGTGCTAGATCCCCCCGAGGGGGCGGCAATCAGCCCCAGCATTTT.

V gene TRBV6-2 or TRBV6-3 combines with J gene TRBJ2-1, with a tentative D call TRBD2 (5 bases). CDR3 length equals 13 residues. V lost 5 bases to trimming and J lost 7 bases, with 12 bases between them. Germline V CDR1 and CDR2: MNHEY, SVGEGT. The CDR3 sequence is CASSPAGKNEQFF. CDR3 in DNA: TGTGCCAGCAGTCCCGCGGGCAAAAATGAGCAGTTCTTC.

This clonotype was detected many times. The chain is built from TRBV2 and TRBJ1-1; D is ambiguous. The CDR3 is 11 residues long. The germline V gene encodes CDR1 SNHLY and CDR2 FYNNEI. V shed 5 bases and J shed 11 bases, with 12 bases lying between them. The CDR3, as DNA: TGTGCCAGCAGTCCTCACCTACGGGCTTTCTTT. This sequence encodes CASSPHLRAFF. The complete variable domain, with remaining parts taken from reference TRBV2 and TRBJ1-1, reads EPEVTQTPSHQVTQMGQEVILRCVPISNHLYFYWYRQILGQKVEFLVSFYNNEISEKSEIFDDQFSVERPDGSNFTLKIRSTKLEDSAMYFCASSPHLRAFFGQGTRLTVV.

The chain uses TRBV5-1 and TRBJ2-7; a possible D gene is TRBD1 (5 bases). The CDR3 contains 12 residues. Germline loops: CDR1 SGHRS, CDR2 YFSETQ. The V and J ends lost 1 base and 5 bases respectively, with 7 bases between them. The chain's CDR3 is CASSLQGDEQYF. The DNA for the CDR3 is TGCGCCAGCAGCTTGCAGGGCGACGAGCAGTACTTC. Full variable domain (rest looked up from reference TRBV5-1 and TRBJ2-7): KAGVTQTPRYLIKTRGQQVTLSCSPISGHRSVSWYQQTPGQGLQFLFEYFSETQRNKGNFPGRFSGRQFSNSRSEMNVSTLELGDSALYLCASSLQGDEQYFGPGTRLTVT.

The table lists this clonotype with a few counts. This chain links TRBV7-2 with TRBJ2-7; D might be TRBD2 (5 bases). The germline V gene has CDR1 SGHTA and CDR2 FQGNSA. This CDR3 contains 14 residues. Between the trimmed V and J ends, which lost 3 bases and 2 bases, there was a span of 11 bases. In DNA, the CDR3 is TGTGCCAGCAGCTTTCCGGGGATTACCTACGAGCAGTACTTC. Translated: CASSFPGITYEQYF.

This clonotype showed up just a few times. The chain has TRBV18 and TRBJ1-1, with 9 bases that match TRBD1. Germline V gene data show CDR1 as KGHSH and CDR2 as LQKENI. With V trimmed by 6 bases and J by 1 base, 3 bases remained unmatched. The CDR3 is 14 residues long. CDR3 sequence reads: CASSADRGNTEAFF. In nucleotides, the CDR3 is TGTGCCAGCTCGGCGGACAGGGGGAACACTGAAGCTTTCTTT.

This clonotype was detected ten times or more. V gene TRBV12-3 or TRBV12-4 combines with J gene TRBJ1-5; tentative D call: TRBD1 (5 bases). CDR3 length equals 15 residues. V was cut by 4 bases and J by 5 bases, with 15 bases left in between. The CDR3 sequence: CASSWGLGRDQPQHF. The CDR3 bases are TGTGCCAGCAGTTGGGGACTCGGACGGGATCAGCCCCAGCATTTT.

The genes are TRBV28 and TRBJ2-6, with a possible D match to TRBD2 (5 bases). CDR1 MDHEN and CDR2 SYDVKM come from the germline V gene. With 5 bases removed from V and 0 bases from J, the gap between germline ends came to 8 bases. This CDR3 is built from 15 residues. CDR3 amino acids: CASSPGFSGANVLTF. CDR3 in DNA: TGTGCCAGCAGTCCGGGGTTCTCTGGGGCCAACGTCCTGACTTTC.

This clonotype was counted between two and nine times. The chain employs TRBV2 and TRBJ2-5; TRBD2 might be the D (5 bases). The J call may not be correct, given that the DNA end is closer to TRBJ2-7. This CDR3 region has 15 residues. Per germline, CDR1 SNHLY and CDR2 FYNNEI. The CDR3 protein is CASSLHDSADYEQYF. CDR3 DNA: TGTGCCAGCAGCTTACACGATAGCGCCGACTACGAGCAGTACTTC.

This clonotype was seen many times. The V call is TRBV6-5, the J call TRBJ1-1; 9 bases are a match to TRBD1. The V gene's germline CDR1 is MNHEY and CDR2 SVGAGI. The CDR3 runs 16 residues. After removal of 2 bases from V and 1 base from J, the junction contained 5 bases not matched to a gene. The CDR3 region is CASSYRGQGPNTEAFF. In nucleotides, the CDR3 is TGTGCCAGCAGTTACAGGGGACAGGGACCGAACACTGAAGCTTTCTTT.

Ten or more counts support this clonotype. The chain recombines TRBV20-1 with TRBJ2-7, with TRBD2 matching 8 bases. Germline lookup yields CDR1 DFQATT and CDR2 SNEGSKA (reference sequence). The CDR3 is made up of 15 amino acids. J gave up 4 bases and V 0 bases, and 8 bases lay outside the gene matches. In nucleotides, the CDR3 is TGCAGTGCTAGAGATCGGGGGACTAGAATGTACGAGCAGTACTTC. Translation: CSARDRGTRMYEQYF.

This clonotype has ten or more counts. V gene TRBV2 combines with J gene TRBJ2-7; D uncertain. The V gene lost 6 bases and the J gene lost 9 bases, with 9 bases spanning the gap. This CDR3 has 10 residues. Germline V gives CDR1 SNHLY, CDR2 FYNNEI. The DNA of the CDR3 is TGTGCCAGCAGGGACCTCGGGCAGTACTTC. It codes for CASRDLGQYF.

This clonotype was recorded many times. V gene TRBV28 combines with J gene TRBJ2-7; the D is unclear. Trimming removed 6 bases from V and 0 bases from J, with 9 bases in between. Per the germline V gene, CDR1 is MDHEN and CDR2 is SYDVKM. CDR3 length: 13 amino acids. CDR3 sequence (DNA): TGTGCCAGCAGAATTCCAAGCTCCTACGAGCAGTACTTC. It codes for CASRIPSSYEQYF.

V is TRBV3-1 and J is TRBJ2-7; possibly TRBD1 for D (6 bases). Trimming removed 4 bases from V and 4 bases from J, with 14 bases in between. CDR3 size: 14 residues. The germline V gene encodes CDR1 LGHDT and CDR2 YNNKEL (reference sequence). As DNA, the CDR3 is TGTGCCAGCAGCCGCGGGCCCCAGGGGTACGAGCAGTACTTC. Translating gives CASSRGPQGYEQYF.

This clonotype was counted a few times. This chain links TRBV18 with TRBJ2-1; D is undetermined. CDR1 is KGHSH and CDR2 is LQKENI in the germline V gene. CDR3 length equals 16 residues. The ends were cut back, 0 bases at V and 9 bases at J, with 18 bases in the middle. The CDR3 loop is CASSPPKALRVSEQFF. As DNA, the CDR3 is TGTGCCAGCTCACCACCTAAGGCCCTCAGAGTCTCTGAGCAGTTCTTC.

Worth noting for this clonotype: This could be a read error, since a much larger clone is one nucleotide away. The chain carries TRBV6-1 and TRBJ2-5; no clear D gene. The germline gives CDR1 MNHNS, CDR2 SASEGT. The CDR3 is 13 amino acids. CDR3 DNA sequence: TGTGCCAGCAGTGGAGAGATCGAAGAGATCCAGTACTTC. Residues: CASSGEIEEIQYF.

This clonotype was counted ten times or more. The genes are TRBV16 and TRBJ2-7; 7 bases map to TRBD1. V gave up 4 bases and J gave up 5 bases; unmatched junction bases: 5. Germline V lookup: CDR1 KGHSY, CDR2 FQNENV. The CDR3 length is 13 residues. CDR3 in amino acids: CASSPTGSNEQYF. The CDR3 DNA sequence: TGTGCCAGCAGCCCGACAGGGTCTAACGAGCAGTACTTC.

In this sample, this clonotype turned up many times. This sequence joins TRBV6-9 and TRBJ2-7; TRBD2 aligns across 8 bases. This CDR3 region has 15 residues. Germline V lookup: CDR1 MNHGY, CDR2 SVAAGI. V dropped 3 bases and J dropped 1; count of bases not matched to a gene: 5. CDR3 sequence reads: CASSYSLAGSYEQYF. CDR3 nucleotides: TGTGCCAGCAGTTACTCCCTAGCGGGTTCCTACGAGCAGTACTTC.

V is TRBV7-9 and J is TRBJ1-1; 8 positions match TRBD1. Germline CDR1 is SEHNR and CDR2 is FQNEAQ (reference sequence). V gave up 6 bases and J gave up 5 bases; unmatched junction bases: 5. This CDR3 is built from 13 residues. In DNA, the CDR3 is TGTGCCAGCAGGGGCAGGGGGCCAACTGAAGCTTTCTTT. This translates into CASRGRGPTEAFF.

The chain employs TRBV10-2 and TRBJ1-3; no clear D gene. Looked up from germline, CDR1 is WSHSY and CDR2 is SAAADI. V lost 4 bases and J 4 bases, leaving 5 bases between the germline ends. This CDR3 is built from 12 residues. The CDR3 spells CASSGVGNTIYF. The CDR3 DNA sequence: TGCGCCAGCAGTGGCGTCGGAAACACCATATATTTT.

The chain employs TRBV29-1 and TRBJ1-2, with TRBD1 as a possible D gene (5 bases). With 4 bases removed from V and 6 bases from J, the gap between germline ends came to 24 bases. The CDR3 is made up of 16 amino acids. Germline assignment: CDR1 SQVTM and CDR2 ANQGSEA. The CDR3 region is CSVGGSPEGPFHGYTF. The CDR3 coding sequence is TGCAGCGTTGGCGGATCCCCAGAGGGGCCATTCCATGGCTACACCTTC.